This T cell receptor beta chain was profiled in a study of technical replicates of blood from several donors listed by TCRdb under 2017. On this clone: Its antigen has not been determined. One base away there is no much larger clone; base qualities are not given.

At the junction V is shortened by 2 bases and J by 7 bases; bases outside the gene matches: 2. The CDR3 runs 14 amino acids, cysteine and phenylalanine included. Here the CDR3 DNA is all that survives: 42 bases in frame from base 1. In the germline V gene, CDR1 corresponds to SGHDT and CDR2 to YYEEEE. The library was prepared using the immunoSEQ multiplex PCR assay. TCRdb mirrors the immuneACCESS table, restricted to in-frame sequences. Some clones are absent from its copies; in checked studies, under half trace to an unresolved V gene, and the reason for the others is unknown. Recorded for this sample are 45,000 to 65,000 clones; about 95% of them occurred a single time. Approximately 3.4% of the sample comes from the top ten.

This receptor was obtained from a human donor in good health. Some clones in this sample may be carry-over from other donors' samples. The sequenced sample consisted of PBMCs. The V and J segments used are TRBV5-6 and TRBJ2-1, with 11 junctional bases fitting TRBD2. CDR3 sequence: CASSFSGRGNEQFF. Here is the DNA: TGTGCCAGCAGCTTTAGCGGGAGGGGGAATGAGCAGTTCTTC.